This entry describes one T cell receptor beta chain. Its antigen is currently unknown. V dropped 1 base and J dropped 4; count of bases not matched to a gene: 4. Per the germline V gene, CDR1 is MGHRA and CDR2 is YSYEKL. CDR3 length: 17 amino acids. Regarding time point: sample taken at primary tumor resection. Without sorting, whole RNA was sequenced from tumor, nontumor lung or frozen PBMC. The cohort: 70 to 75 early-stage, untreated non-small cell lung cancer patients. The sample is drawn from a study of spatial heterogeneity in lung cancer. Study-wide context: Alpha-chain sequences were consistently detected less often than beta-chain sequences. The average count in raw reads for each unique TCR and UMI combination exceeded eight appearances.

Study conclusions and caveats: Blood contained ubiquitous expanded tumor TCRs more at resection than at follow-up.

MiXCR, applied by TCRdb to the 5' RACE reads, yields one record per CDR3 protein. The table shows under 100,000 distinct CDR3 sequences, with roughly 8.7% occurring only once. The receptor was derived from a male donor with early-stage non-small cell lung cancer. The sample here was PBMCs, taken at surgery. This chain connects TRBV4-1 to TRBJ2-6, with TRBD1 identical over 10 bases. CDR3 coding DNA: TGCGCCAGCAGCCAAGGACAGGGGGCCCGGGGGGCCAACGTCCTGACTTTC. This codes for CASSQGQGARGANVLTF.